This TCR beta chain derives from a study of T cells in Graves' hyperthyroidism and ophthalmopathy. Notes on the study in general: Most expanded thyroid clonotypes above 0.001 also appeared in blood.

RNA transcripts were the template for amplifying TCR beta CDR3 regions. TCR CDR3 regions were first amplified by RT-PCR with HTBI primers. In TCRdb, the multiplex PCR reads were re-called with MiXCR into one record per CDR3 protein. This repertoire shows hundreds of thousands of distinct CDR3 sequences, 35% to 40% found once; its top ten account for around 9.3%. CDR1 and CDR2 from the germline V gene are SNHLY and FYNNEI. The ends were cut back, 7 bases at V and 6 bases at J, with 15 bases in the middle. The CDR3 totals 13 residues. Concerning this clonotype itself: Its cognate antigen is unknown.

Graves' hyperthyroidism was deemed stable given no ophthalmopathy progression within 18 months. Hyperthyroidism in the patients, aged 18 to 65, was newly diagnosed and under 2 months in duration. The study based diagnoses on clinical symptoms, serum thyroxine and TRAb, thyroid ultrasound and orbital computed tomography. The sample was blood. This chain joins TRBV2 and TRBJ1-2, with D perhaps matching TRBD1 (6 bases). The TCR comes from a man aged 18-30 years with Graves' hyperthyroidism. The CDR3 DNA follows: TGTGCCAGCACACTCTCGGGGGCAGATGGCTACACCTTC. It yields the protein CASTLSGADGYTF.